This TCR beta chain came from a study of siplizumab effects on memory and regulatory T cells. General observations from the study: Roughly 75-95% of proliferating CD4+ or CD8+ clones defied assignment to a naive or memory phenotype.

In the case of this clone: The antigen is undetermined.

The table came from immunoSEQ multiplex PCR; TCRdb's copy has only in-frame clones and leaves some out. The repertoire holds 60,000 to 65,000 clones, with roughly 78% as singletons. The origin of this receptor is a human donor in good health. Sequenced: memory CD4+ T cells sorted from blood.

CDR3 in DNA: TGTGCCAGCAGCGTAGCGGACAGGGATGGCTACACCTTC. Amino acids: CASSVADRDGYTF. The chain recombines TRBV9 with TRBJ1-2, with 8 bases lining up with TRBD1. The J segment lost 6 bases and the V segment lost 0 bases, leaving 1 base of the junction unmatched. The CDR3 runs 13 residues. Germline V lookup: CDR1 SGDLS, CDR2 YYNGEE.